This T cell receptor (beta chain) was found in a study of OX40 agonist ivuxolimab in advanced cancers. In the study overall: Clinicians treated patients with ivuxolimab, an agonistic anti-OX40 (CD134) antibody.

Using immunoSEQ multiplex PCR, the repertoire was profiled, and TCRdb retains in-frame clones only, with some absent. The profile shows roughly 70,000 clones, around nine tenths of them singletons. The V and J ends lost 4 bases and 2 bases, in that order; junction bases with no gene match: 5. The length of the CDR3 is 14 residues. The V gene's germline CDR1 is SGDLS and CDR2 YYNGEE. This chain connects TRBV9 to TRBJ2-7; the match to TRBD2 covers 8 bases. The sample was CD4+ or CD8+ T cells sorted from blood, taken in a trial of the OX40 agonist ivuxolimab. The receptor was derived from an adult with an advanced solid tumor such as melanoma, head and neck, liver or kidney cancer. The CDR3 DNA reads as TGTGCCAGCAGCCCCAGCGGGAGAACCTACGAGCAGTACTTC. Encoded protein: CASSPSGRTYEQYF.